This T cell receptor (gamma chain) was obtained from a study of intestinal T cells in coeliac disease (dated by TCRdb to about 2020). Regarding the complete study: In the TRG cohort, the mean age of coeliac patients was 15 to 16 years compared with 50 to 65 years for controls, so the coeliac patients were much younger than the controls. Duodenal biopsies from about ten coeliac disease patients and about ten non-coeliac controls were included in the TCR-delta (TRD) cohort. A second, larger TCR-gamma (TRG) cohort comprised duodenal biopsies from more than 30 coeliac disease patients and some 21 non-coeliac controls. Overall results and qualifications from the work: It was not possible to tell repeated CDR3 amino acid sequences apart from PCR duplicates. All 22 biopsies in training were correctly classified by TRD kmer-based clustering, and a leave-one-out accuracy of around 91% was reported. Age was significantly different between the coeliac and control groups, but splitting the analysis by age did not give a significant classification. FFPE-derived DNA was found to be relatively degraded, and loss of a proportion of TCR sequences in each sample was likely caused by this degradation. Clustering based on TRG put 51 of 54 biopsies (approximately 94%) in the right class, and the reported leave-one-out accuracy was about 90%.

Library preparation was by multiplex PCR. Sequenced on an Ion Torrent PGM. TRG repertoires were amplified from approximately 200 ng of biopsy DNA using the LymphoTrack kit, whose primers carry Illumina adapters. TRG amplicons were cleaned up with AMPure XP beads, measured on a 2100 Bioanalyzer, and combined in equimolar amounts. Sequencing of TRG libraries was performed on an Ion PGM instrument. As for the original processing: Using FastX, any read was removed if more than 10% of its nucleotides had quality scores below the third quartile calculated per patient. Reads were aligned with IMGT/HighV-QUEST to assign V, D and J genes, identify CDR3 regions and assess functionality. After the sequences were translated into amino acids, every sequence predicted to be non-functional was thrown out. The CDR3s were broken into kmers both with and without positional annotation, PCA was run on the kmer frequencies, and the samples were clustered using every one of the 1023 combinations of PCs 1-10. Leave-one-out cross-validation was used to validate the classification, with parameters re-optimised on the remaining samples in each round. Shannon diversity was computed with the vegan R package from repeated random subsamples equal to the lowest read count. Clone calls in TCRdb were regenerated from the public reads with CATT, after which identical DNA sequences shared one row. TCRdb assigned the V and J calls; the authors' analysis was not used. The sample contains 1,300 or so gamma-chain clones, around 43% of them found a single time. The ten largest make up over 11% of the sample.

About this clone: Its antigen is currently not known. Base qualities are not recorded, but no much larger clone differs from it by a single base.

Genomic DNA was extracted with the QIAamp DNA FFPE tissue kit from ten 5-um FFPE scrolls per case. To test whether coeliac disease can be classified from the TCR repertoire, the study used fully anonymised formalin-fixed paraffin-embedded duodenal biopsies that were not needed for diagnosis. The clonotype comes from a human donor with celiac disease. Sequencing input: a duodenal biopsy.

The DNA sequence reads TGTGCCACCTGGGATTTGGTTATTGATAAGAAACTCTTT. Its protein is CATWDLVIDKKLF. This chain is built from TRGV8 and TRGJ1 or TRGJ2. CDR1 and CDR2, per the germline V gene, are VENAVY and YDSYNSRV. Germline trimming amounts to 3 bases on V and 8 bases on J, with 10 as the count of junction bases outside the gene matches. Including cysteine and phenylalanine, the CDR3 has 13 amino acids. Only CDR3 DNA is held: 39 bases, read in frame from base 1.